The present T cell receptor beta chain was sequenced within a study of cytomegalovirus exposure and HLA in healthy donors. Profiling relied on immunoSEQ multiplex PCR, and the TCRdb table lists in-frame clones only, not all of them. The table includes just under 75,000 clones, 94% detected once. The germline V gene has CDR1 MDHEN and CDR2 SYDVKM. V was cut by 5 bases and J by 2 bases, with 13 bases left in between. There are 15 residues in the CDR3. Material for sequencing was PBMCs. This TCR came from a woman aged 18-29 years in good health and CMV-seropositive. The V call is TRBV28, the J call TRBJ1-5, with D perhaps TRBD1 (6 bases). The CDR3 here is CASSPTGFRNQPQHF. CDR3 DNA sequence: TGTGCCAGCAGTCCAACAGGGTTTCGCAATCAGCCCCAGCATTTT.